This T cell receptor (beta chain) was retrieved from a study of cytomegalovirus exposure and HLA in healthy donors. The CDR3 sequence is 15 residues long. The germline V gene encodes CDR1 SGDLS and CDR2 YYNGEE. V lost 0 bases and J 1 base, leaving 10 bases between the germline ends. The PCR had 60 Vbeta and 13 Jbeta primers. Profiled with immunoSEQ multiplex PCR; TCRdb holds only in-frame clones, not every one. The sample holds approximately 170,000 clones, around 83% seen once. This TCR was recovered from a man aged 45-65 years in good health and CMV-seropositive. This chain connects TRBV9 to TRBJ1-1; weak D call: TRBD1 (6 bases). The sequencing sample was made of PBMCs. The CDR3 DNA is TGTGCCAGCAGCGTAGGGCAGGGACAGAACACTGAAGCTTTCTTT. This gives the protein CASSVGQGQNTEAFF.